This is a list of T cell receptor beta chains from one sample in a study of cytomegalovirus exposure and HLA in healthy donors. Some clones are missing from TCRdb's copy, which holds only in-frame ones; the method was immunoSEQ multiplex PCR. The table records approximately 100,000 clones, roughly 78% of them present only once. The material sequenced was PBMCs. These receptors were taken from a woman between 40 and 55 years old in good health and CMV-seronegative. CDR3s include the opening cysteine and the closing phenylalanine or tryptophan. D genes are given only for firm matches. The size field is filled for only some rows; it gives once, few, many or a size class.

d_gene: -
j_gene: TRBJ2-2
v_gene: TRBV18
abundance: -
CDR3aa: CASSPLAETNTGELFF
CDR3nt: TGTGCCAGCTCACCACTAGCGGAGACGAACACCGGGGAGCTGTTTTTT

d_gene: TRBD1
j_gene: TRBJ2-7
v_gene: TRBV28
abundance: -
CDR3aa: CASSLGTGVSYEQYF
CDR3nt: TGTGCCAGCAGCCTCGGGACAGGAGTCTCCTACGAGCAGTACTTC

d_gene: -
j_gene: TRBJ1-1
v_gene: TRBV6-1
abundance: -
CDR3aa: CASRGRGGDFEAFF
CDR3nt: TGTGCCAGCAGGGGGAGGGGGGGGGATTTTGAAGCTTTCTTT

d_gene: -
j_gene: TRBJ1-2
v_gene: TRBV27
abundance: -
CDR3aa: CASARTENYGYTF
CDR3nt: TGTGCCAGCGCACGCACAGAAAACTATGGCTACACCTTC

d_gene: TRBD1
j_gene: TRBJ1-2
v_gene: TRBV5-6
abundance: -
CDR3aa: CASSPQIRGTAPYGYTF
CDR3nt: TGTGCCAGCAGCCCTCAGATTAGAGGGACAGCCCCTTATGGCTACACCTTC

d_gene: -
j_gene: TRBJ1-2
v_gene: TRBV2
abundance: few
CDR3aa: CASSGPTANYGYTF
CDR3nt: TGTGCCAGCAGTGGGCCTACAGCTAACTATGGCTACACCTTC

d_gene: TRBD1
j_gene: TRBJ1-1
v_gene: TRBV5-5
abundance: -
CDR3aa: CASSAAGPRGTEAFF
CDR3nt: TGTGCCAGCAGCGCTGCAGGGCCCAGGGGGACTGAAGCTTTCTTT

d_gene: -
j_gene: TRBJ1-1
v_gene: TRBV7-6
abundance: -
CDR3aa: CASSLGSRGTEAFF
CDR3nt: TGTGCCAGCAGCTTAGGGTCGCGGGGCACTGAAGCTTTCTTT

d_gene: TRBD2
j_gene: TRBJ2-1
v_gene: TRBV28
abundance: -
CDR3aa: CASKLGGAIEQFF
CDR3nt: TGTGCCAGCAAACTGGGAGGGGCGATTGAGCAGTTCTTC

d_gene: TRBD2
j_gene: TRBJ2-5
v_gene: TRBV10-1
abundance: -
CDR3aa: CASSPQRGARETQYF
CDR3nt: TGCGCCAGCAGCCCTCAGCGGGGGGCTAGGGAGACCCAGTACTTC